This TCR beta chain was retrieved from a study of blood T cell repertoires in COVID-19. Study context: COVID-19 samples, acute and convalescent, were from the United States, Italy and Spain. Sources were T cells, B-cell-depleted T cells, or PBMCs; the material itself was cDNA or gDNA.

The CDR3 spans 15 residues. Germline V gene data show CDR1 as SGHTA and CDR2 as FQGNSA. V lost 6 bases to trimming and J lost 1 base, with 14 bases between them. The Seattle patients, enrolled during active infection, were followed longitudinally. Clones were sequenced by immunoSEQ multiplex PCR, and TCRdb holds only the in-frame ones, with some missing. The data contain some 200,000 clones, 80% to 85% of them seen just once; the ten biggest clones take up roughly a tenth. The V and J genes are TRBV7-2 and TRBJ2-3; possibly TRBD1 for D (5 bases). The sequence derives from an elderly woman with COVID-19, enrolled during active disease. What was sequenced was peripheral blood. In DNA form, the CDR3 reads TGTGCCAGCAGACCGACGGGCAGGGGCACAGATACGCAGTATTTT. Its translation: CASRPTGRGTDTQYF.